The text below deals with one T cell receptor (beta chain). What it binds is not known. These data originate in a study of T cell responses to AZD1222 COVID-19 vaccine. Study outcomes and limitations: Clonal diversity was possibly underestimated, and white British individuals and females predominated among donors.

Some clones are missing from TCRdb's copy, which holds only in-frame ones; the method was immunoSEQ multiplex PCR. The sample gives approximately 92,000 clones, under 90% of which show up once; around 9.6% is in the top ten. The CDR3 totals 15 residues. After removal of 3 bases from V and 6 bases from J, the junction contained 6 bases not matched to a gene. CDR1 SGHRS and CDR2 YFSETQ come from the germline V gene. This chain joins TRBV5-1 and TRBJ2-2; the match to TRBD1 covers 9 bases. The sequencing here drew on peripheral blood, taken on day 0 of AZD1222 vaccination. The sequence was collected from an adult in good health. CDR3 nucleotide sequence: TGCGCCAGCAGCTCCGAGACAGGGGGATCCGGGGAGCTGTTTTTT. Its protein product is CASSSETGGSGELFF.